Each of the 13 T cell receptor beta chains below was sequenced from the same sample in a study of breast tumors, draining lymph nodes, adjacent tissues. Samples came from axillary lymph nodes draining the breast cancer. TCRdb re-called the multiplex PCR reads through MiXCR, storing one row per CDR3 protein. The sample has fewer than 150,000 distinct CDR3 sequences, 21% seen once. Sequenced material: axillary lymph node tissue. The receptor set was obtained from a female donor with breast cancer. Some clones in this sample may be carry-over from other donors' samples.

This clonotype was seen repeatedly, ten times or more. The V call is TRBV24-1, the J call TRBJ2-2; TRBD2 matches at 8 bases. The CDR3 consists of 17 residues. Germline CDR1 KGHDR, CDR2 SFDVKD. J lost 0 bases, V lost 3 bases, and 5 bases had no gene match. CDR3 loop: CATSDLGAGANTGELFF. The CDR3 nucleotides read TGTGCCACCAGTGATCTCGGAGCGGGAGCGAACACCGGGGAGCTGTTTTTT.

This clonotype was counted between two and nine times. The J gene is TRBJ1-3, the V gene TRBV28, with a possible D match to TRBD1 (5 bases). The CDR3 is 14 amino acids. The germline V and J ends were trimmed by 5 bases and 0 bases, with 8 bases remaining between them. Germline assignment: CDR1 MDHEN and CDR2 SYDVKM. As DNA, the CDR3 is TGTGCCAGCAGTCGGGGGGGCTCTGGAAACACCATATATTTT. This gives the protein CASSRGGSGNTIYF.

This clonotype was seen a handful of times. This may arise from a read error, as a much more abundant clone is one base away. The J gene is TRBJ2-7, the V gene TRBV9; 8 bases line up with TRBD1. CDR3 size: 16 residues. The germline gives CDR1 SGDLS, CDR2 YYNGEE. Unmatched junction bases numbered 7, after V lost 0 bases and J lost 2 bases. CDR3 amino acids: CASSVEGDRGAYEQYF. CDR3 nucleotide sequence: TGTGCCAGCAGCGTAGAGGGCGACAGGGGTGCCTACGAGCAGTACTTC.

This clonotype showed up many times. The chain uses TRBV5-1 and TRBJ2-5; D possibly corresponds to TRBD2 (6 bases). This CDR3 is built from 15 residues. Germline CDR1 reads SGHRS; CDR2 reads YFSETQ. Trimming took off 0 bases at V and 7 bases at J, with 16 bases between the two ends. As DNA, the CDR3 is TGCGCCAGCAGCTTGGGGGACTCGGGCTTAAGGACCCAGTACTTC. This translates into CASSLGDSGLRTQYF.

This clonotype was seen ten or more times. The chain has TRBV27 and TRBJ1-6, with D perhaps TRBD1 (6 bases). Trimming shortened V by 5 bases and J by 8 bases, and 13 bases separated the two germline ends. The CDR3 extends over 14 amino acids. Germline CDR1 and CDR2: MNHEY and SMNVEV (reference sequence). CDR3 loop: CASSPWTDDSPLHF. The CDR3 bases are TGTGCCAGCAGTCCCTGGACAGATGATTCACCCCTCCACTTT.

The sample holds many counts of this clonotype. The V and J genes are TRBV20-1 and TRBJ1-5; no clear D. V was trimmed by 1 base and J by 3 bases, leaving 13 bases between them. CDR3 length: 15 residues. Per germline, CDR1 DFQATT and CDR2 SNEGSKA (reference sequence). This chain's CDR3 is CSARVGGANNQPQHF. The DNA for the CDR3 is TGCAGTGCTAGAGTAGGAGGAGCTAACAATCAGCCCCAGCATTTT.

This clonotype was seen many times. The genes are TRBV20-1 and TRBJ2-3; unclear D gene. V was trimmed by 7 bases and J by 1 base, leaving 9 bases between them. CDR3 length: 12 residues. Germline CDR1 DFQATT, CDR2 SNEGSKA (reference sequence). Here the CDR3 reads CSVSGGTDTQYF. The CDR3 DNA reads TGCAGTGTTAGTGGGGGCACAGATACGCAGTATTTT.

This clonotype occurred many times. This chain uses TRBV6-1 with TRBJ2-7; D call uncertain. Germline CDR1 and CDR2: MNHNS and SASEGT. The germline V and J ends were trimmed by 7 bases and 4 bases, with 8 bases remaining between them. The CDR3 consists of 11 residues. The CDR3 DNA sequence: TGTGCCAGCACTTACGGTTACGAGCAGTACTTC. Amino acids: CASTYGYEQYF.

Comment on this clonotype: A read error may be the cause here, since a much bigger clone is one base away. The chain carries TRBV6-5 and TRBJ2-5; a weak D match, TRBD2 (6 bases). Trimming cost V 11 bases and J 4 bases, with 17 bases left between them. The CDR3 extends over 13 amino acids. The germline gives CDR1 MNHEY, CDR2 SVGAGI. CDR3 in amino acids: CADSRGAGETQYF. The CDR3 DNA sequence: TGTGCCGACTCTCGCGGGGCGGGAGAGACCCAGTACTTC.

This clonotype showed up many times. DNA for the CDR3: TGCAGTGCTAGATCCCGACTAGCGGGAGTGGATTATTTGCGTTCCTACGAGCAGTACTTC. Its translation is CSARSRLAGVDYLRSYEQYF. The gene calls are TRBV20-1 and TRBJ2-7, with 12 bases aligning to TRBD2. There are 20 residues in the CDR3. CDR1 is DFQATT and CDR2 is SNEGSKA in the germline V gene (reference sequence). Trimming cost V 2 bases and J 1 base; bases outside gene matches: 18.

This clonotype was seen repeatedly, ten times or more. CDR3 protein: CASSPDRGIDTQYF. The CDR3 region has the DNA TGTGCCAGCAGCCCGGACAGGGGGATAGATACGCAGTATTTT. The chain recombines TRBV5-4 with TRBJ2-3, with 10 positions matching TRBD1. Germline assignment: CDR1 SGHNT and CDR2 YYREEE (reference sequence). CDR3 length: 14 residues. V was clipped by 4 bases and J by 5 bases; unmatched bases: 4.

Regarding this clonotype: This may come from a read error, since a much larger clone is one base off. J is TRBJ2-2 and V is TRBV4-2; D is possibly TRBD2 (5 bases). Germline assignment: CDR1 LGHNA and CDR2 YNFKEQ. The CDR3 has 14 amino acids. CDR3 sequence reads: CASSQEVGNGEPFF. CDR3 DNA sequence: TGTGCCAGCAGCCAAGAGGTCGGGAACGGGGAGCCGTTTTTT.

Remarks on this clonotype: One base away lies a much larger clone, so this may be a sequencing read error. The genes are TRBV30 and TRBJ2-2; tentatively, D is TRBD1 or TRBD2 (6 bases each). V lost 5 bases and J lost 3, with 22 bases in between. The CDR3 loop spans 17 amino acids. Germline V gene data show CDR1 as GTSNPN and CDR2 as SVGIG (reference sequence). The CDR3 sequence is CAWGLPSGARYTGELFF. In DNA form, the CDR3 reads TGTGCCTGGGGCCTACCTTCGGGGGCGAGGTACACCGGGGAGCTGTTTTTT.